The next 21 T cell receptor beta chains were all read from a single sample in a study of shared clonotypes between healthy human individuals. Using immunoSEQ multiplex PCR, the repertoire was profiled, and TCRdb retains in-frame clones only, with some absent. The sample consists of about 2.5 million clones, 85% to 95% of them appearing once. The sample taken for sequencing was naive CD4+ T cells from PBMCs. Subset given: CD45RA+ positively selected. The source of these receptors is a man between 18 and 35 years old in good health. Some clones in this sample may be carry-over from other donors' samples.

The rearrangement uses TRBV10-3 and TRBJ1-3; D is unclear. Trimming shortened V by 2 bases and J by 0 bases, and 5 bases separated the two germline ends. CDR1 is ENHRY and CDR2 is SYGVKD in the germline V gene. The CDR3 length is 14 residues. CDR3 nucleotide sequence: TGTGCCATCAGTGAGCCGAGCTCTGGAAACACCATATATTTT. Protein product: CAISEPSSGNTIYF.

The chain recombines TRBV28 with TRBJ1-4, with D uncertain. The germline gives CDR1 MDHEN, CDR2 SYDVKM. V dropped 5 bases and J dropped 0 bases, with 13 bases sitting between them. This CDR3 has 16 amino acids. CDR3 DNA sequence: TGTGCCAGCAGTCTCCTCGCAGGAGCAACTAATGAAAAACTGTTTTTT. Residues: CASSLLAGATNEKLFF.

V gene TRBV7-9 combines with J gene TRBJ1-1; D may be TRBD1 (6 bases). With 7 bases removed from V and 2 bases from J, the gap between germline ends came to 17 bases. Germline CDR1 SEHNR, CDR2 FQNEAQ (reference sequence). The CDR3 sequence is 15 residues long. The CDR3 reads CASKDTGRENTEAFF. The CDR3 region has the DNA TGTGCCAGCAAGGATACAGGGAGAGAAAACACTGAAGCTTTCTTT.

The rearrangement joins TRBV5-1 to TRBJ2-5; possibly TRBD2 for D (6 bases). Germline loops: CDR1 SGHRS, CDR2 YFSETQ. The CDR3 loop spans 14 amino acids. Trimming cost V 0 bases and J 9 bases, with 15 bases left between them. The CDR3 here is CASSLGPGAGAQYF. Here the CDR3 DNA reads TGCGCCAGCAGCTTGGGCCCGGGAGCTGGGGCCCAGTACTTC.

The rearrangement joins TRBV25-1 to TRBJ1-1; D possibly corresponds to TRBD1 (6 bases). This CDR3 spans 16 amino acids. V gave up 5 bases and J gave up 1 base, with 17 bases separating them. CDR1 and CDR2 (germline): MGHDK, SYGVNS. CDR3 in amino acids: CASSKPGVSANTEAFF. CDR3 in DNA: TGTGCCAGCAGTAAACCAGGGGTTTCCGCGAACACTGAAGCTTTCTTT.

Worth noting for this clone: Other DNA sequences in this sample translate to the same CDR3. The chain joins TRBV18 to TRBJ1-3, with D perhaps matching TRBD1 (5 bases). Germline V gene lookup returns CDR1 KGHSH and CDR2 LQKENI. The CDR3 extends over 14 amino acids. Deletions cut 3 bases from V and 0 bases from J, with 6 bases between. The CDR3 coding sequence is TGTGCCAGCTCACCGGGGGACTCTGGAAACACCATATATTTT. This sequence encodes CASSPGDSGNTIYF.

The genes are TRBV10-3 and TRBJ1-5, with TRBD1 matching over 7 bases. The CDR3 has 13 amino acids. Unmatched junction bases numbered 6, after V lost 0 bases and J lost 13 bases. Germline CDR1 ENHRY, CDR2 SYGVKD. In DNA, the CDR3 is TGTGCCATCAGTGAGTCATCGCCGGGACAGCAGCATTTT. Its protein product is CAISESSPGQQHF.

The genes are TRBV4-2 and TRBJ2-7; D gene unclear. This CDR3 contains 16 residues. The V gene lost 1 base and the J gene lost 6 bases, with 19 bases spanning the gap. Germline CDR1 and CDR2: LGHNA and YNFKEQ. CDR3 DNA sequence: TGTGCCAGCAGCCAAGTCGCTTATGGGGATGGCTGCGAGCAGTACTTC. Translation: CASSQVAYGDGCEQYF.

The CDR3 loop is CASSLGGSAHEQYF. The DNA of the CDR3 is TGTGCCAGCAGCTTGGGCGGGAGTGCGCACGAGCAGTACTTC. J is TRBJ2-7 and V is TRBV7-3, with TRBD2 matching 7 bases. Germline V lookup: CDR1 SGHTA, CDR2 FQGTGA. The J segment lost 5 bases and the V segment lost 3 bases, leaving 7 bases of the junction unmatched. The CDR3 is made up of 14 amino acids.

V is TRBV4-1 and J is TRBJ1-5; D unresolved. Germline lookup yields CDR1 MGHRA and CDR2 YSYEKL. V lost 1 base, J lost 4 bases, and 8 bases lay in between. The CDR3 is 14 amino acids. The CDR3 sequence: CASSQGQENQPQHF. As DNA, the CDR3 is TGCGCCAGCAGCCAAGGGCAGGAGAATCAGCCCCAGCATTTT.

The CDR3 coding sequence is TGTGCCAGCAGTCGCCTCTCAAGTGCAGATACGCAGTATTTT. As protein: CASSRLSSADTQYF. This chain links TRBV2 with TRBJ2-3; D gene ambiguous. The CDR3 has 14 residues. Germline V gene data show CDR1 as SNHLY and CDR2 as FYNNEI. The V end lost 5 bases, the J end lost 4 bases, and 13 bases lay between the germline ends.

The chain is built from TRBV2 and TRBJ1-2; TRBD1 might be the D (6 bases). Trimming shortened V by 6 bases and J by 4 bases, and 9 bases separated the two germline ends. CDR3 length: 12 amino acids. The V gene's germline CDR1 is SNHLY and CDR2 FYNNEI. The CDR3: CASRQGGYGYTF. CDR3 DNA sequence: TGTGCCAGCAGACAGGGAGGCTATGGCTACACCTTC.

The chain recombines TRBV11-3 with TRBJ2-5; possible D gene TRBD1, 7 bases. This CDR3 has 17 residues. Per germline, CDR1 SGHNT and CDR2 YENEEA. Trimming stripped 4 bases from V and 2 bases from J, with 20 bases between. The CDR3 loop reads CASSWGQPVGGQETQYF. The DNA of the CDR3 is TGTGCCAGCAGCTGGGGACAGCCGGTGGGGGGACAAGAGACCCAGTACTTC.

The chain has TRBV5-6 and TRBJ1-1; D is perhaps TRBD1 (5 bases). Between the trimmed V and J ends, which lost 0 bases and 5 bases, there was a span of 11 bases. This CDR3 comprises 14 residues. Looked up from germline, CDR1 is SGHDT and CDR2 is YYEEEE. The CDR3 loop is CASSLVGARTEAFF. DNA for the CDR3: TGTGCCAGCAGCTTGGTCGGGGCTCGAACTGAAGCTTTCTTT.

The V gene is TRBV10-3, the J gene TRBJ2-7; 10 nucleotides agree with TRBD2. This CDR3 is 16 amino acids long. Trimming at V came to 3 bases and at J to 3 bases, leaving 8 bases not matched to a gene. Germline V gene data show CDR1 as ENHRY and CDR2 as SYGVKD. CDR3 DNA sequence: TGTGCCATCAGTGACCCCGGTCGGACTAGCGGCTACGAGCAGTACTTC. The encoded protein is CAISDPGRTSGYEQYF.

The CDR3 sequence is CASSLGLAAVPYEQYF. The CDR3 DNA reads TGCGCCAGCAGCCTAGGACTAGCTGCGGTACCCTACGAGCAGTACTTC. The chain recombines TRBV5-1 with TRBJ2-7, with 8 bases fitting TRBD2. J was trimmed by 2 bases and V by 4 bases; bases with no gene match: 11. The length of the CDR3 is 16 residues. CDR1 is SGHRS and CDR2 is YFSETQ in the germline V gene.

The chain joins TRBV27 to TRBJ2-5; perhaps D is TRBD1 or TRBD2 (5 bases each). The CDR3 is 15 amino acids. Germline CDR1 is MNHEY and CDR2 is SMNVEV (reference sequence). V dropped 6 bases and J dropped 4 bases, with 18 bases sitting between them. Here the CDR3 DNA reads TGTGCCAGCAGAAGAAGGGACGCCAAAAGAGAGACCCAGTACTTC. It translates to CASRRRDAKRETQYF.

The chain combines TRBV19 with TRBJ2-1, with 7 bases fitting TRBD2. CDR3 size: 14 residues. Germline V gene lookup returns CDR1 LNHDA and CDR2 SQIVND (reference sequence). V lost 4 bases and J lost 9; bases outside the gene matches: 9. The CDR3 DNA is TGTGCCAGTAGTAGCCGGGCGGGAGAATCTGAGCAGTTCTTC. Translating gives CASSSRAGESEQFF.

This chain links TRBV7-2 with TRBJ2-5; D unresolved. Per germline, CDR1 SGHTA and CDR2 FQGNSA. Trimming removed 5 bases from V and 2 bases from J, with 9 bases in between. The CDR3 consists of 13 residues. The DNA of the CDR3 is TGTGCCAGCAGCCGGGTCGGGCAAGAGACCCAGTACTTC. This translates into CASSRVGQETQYF. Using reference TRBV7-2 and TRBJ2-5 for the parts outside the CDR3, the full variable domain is GAGVSQSPSNKVTEKGKDVELRCDPISGHTALYWYRQSLGQGLEFLIYFQGNSAPDKSGLPSDRFSAERTGGSVSTLTIQRTQQEDSAVYLCASSRVGQETQYFGPGTRLLVL.

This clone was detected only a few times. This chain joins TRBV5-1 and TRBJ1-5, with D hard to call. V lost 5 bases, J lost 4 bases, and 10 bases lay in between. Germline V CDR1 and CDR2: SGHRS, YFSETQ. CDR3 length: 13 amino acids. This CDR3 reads CASSYDGNQPQHF. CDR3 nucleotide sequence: TGCGCCAGCAGTTATGACGGGAATCAGCCCCAGCATTTT.

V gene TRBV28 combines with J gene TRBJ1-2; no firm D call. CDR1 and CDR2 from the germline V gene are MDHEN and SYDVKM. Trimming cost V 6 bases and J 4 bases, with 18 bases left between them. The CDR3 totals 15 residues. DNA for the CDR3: TGTGCCAGCAGCTACGTAAGAAGTTCAGGCTATGGCTACACCTTC. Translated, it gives CASSYVRSSGYGYTF.